The clone carrying this T cell receptor (beta chain) has a count of ten or more. Its specificity is unknown. This record comes from a study of Graves' ophthalmopathy and Graves' hyperthyroidism. As for the study in general: Before any treatment, peripheral blood was taken at the initial diagnosis.

Points from the study as a whole: A 13-signature model separated ophthalmopathy from stable hyperthyroidism, about 88% sensitivity, 75% to 84% specificity.

By definition, stable hyperthyroidism involved no ophthalmopathy within 18 months of follow-up. Recruitment covered hyperthyroidism patients aged 18 to 65 whose new diagnosis was of under 2 months' duration. From RNA, the CDR3 regions of TCR beta chains were amplified and sequenced. First-round RT-PCR employed HTBI primers, with a second-round multiplex PCR after it. A single record per CDR3 protein comes from TCRdb applying MiXCR to the multiplex PCR reads. This sample carries about 400,000 distinct CDR3 sequences, around 20% of them seen once, and the ten largest clones take 2.5% to 3%. The material sequenced was peripheral blood. The receptor was derived from a woman aged 18-35 years with stable Graves' hyperthyroidism.

The CDR3 bases are TGTGCCAGCAGTGAGAGGTCCGACAGGGGAGCGGCTGGCTACACCTTC. This codes for CASSERSDRGAAGYTF. V is TRBV25-1 and J is TRBJ1-2; 8 bases map to TRBD1. Germline loops: CDR1 MGHDK, CDR2 SYGVNS. The CDR3 consists of 16 residues. Losses at the gene ends were 3 bases for V and 7 bases for J; bases not matched to a gene: 13.